These 24 T cell receptor beta chains were all obtained from the same sample, sequenced in a study of Ad26.COV2.S vaccination and SARS-CoV-2 variants. The assay was immunoSEQ multiplex PCR, and TCRdb's table has in-frame clones only and misses some. The table includes hundreds of thousands of clones, 65% to 90% detected once. Noted treatment: roughly 20 received Ad26.COV2.S at low or high dose, single or two shots; a few received placebo; per-sample allocation not given. Sampling occurred on day 63 after the first vaccine or placebo injection. Sequences were derived from peripheral blood, sampled in a trial of Ad26.COV2.S vaccine versus placebo. The receptors originated from a person between 18 and 65 years old who received the Ad26.COV2.S COVID-19 vaccine or a placebo.

The chain is built from TRBV27 and TRBJ1-1; D uncertain. Germline assignment: CDR1 MNHEY and CDR2 SMNVEV (reference sequence). The V gene lost 2 bases and the J gene lost 0 bases, with 13 bases spanning the gap. This CDR3 has 16 amino acids. Here the CDR3 reads CASSLGQRYMNTEAFF. In DNA form, the CDR3 reads TGTGCCAGCAGTTTAGGGCAGCGATACATGAACACTGAAGCTTTCTTT.

V usage is TRBV4-2 and J usage is TRBJ2-2; TRBD1 is a possible D gene (6 bases). The length of the CDR3 is 15 residues. Trimming left V 0 bases short and J 5 bases short, with 10 bases between. Germline V gene sequence: CDR1 LGHNA, CDR2 YNFKEQ. Here the CDR3 DNA reads TGTGCCAGCAGCCAAGAGGACAGATCGACCGGGGAGCTGTTTTTT. Residues: CASSQEDRSTGELFF.

The V call is TRBV6-6, the J call TRBJ2-7, with 9 nucleotides matching TRBD1. The CDR3 spans 16 residues. Trimming took 2 bases from V and 1 from J; bases not matched to a gene: 6. CDR1 MNHNY and CDR2 SVGAGI come from the germline V gene (reference sequence). CDR3 nucleotides: TGTGCCAGCAGTTACGGGGGACAGGGATATTCCTACGAGCAGTACTTC. Translating it yields CASSYGGQGYSYEQYF.

The chain uses TRBV7-6 and TRBJ2-7, with 10 bases identical to TRBD1. V lost 4 bases to trimming and J lost 4 bases; unmatched junction nucleotides: 7. Per germline, CDR1 SGHVS and CDR2 FNYEAQ. The CDR3 is made up of 15 amino acids. Here the CDR3 DNA reads TGTGCCAGCAGCTCACGACAGGGGGCGGCTTACGAGCAGTACTTC. Its protein product is CASSSRQGAAYEQYF.

J is TRBJ2-4 and V is TRBV6-1, with D tentatively TRBD2 (5 bases). V lost 2 bases to trimming and J lost 0 bases, with 14 bases between them. Germline V gives CDR1 MNHNS, CDR2 SASEGT. CDR3 length: 17 residues. In DNA, the CDR3 is TGTGCCAGCAGTGAAAATCGAGGGCAACGAGCCAAAAACATTCAGTACTTC. Its translation is CASSENRGQRAKNIQYF.

The chain employs TRBV5-1 and TRBJ2-5; maybe TRBD2 (5 bases). Per germline, CDR1 SGHRS and CDR2 YFSETQ. V was shortened by 0 bases and J by 0 bases, with 9 bases between the two germline ends. This CDR3 comprises 15 residues. The CDR3 DNA reads TGCGCCAGCAGCTTGGATGGCGGGTACCAAGAGACCCAGTACTTC. The encoded protein is CASSLDGGYQETQYF.

The chain has TRBV14 and TRBJ2-3; no firm D call. V lost 4 bases, J lost 10 bases, and 9 bases lay in between. Germline lookup yields CDR1 SGHDN and CDR2 FVKESK. CDR3 size: 11 residues. The CDR3 DNA reads as TGTGCCAGCAGCCTCACCACCGCGCAGTATTTT. It translates to CASSLTTAQYF.

V usage is TRBV7-2 and J usage is TRBJ2-1, with 7 bases that match TRBD2. Germline CDR1 and CDR2: SGHTA and FQGNSA. With V trimmed by 5 bases and J by 4 bases, 8 bases remained unmatched. The CDR3 contains 15 residues. This CDR3 is CASSALGTTYNEQFF. For the CDR3, the DNA is TGTGCCAGCAGCGCCTTAGGGACTACGTACAATGAGCAGTTCTTC.

This clone appeared once. This chain's CDR3 is CASSPLGGVSEQFF. For the CDR3, the DNA is TGCGCCAGCAGCCCGTTAGGGGGGGTTAGTGAGCAGTTCTTC. This chain joins TRBV4-3 and TRBJ2-1; the D gene is possibly TRBD2 (7 bases). CDR1 is LGHNA, CDR2 YSLEER, per germline. The CDR3 length is 14 residues. The ends were cut back, 4 bases at V and 9 bases at J, with 16 bases in the middle.

The V call is TRBV10-1, the J call TRBJ2-2, with D possibly being TRBD1 (5 bases). Germline CDR1 reads WNHNN; CDR2 reads SYGVQD (reference sequence). The CDR3 spans 16 residues. The V end lost 2 bases, the J end lost 7 bases, and 17 bases lay between the germline ends. The CDR3 bases are TGCGCCAGCAGTGAGGTCCCAGGGCCCGCGGACGGGGAGCTGTTTTTT. It translates to CASSEVPGPADGELFF.

The chain joins TRBV11-2 to TRBJ2-2, with a possible D match to TRBD2 (5 bases). The CDR3 totals 13 residues. Germline lookup yields CDR1 SGHAT and CDR2 FQNNGV. Trimming took off 6 bases at V and 5 bases at J, with 10 bases between the two ends. CDR3 in amino acids: CASRLTGTGELFF. DNA for the CDR3: TGTGCCAGCAGGCTTACGGGGACCGGGGAGCTGTTTTTT.

This chain joins TRBV19 and TRBJ2-3; D is ambiguous. The germline V and J ends were trimmed by 7 bases and 8 bases, with 10 bases remaining between them. Looked up from germline, CDR1 is LNHDA and CDR2 is SQIVND (reference sequence). The CDR3 covers 11 residues. CDR3 in DNA: TGTGCCAGTACCAATCTAGGTACGCAGTATTTT. Residues: CASTNLGTQYF.

The chain employs TRBV10-3 and TRBJ1-2; D possibly corresponds to TRBD1 (5 bases). Looked up from germline, CDR1 is ENHRY and CDR2 is SYGVKD. The ends were cut back, 2 bases at V and 4 bases at J, with 8 bases in the middle. This CDR3 region has 13 residues. CDR3 amino acids: CAISEAGSYGYTF. CDR3 DNA sequence: TGTGCCATCAGTGAGGCAGGGAGCTATGGCTACACCTTC.

This chain uses TRBV4-3 with TRBJ2-1; tentative D call: TRBD2 (5 bases). Germline V lookup: CDR1 LGHNA, CDR2 YSLEER. Trimming left V 4 bases short and J 7 bases short, with 17 bases between. The length of the CDR3 is 15 residues. CDR3 sequence (DNA): TGCGCCAGCAGCCCCGGTATAGCGTCTGGGAATGAGCAGTTCTTC. This codes for CASSPGIASGNEQFF.

The chain links TRBV27 to TRBJ1-1; a weak D match, TRBD1 (5 bases). CDR1 MNHEY and CDR2 SMNVEV come from the germline V gene (reference sequence). Trimming removed 2 bases from V and 1 base from J, with 11 bases in between. The CDR3 is made up of 15 amino acids. The CDR3 spells CASSLGAGWNTEAFF. The DNA of the CDR3 is TGTGCCAGCAGTTTAGGTGCAGGGTGGAACACTGAAGCTTTCTTT.

This sequence joins TRBV19 and TRBJ1-1; D gene ambiguous. In germline, CDR1 is LNHDA, CDR2 SQIVND (reference sequence). Trimming shortened V by 3 bases and J by 2 bases, and 4 bases separated the two germline ends. The CDR3 covers 12 residues. The CDR3 region is CASSMYNTEAFF. The CDR3 DNA sequence: TGTGCCAGTAGTATGTACAACACTGAAGCTTTCTTT.

The chain uses TRBV4-1 and TRBJ1-1; 8 nucleotides match TRBD1. Losses at the gene ends were 2 bases for V and 3 bases for J; bases not matched to a gene: 8. The germline V gene encodes CDR1 MGHRA and CDR2 YSYEKL. The CDR3 has 16 amino acids. CDR3 sequence (DNA): TGCGCCAGCAGCCAAATACAGGGGGTCGGTGACACTGAAGCTTTCTTT. This encodes CASSQIQGVGDTEAFF.

This CDR3 reads CAIGTGTGRSNQPQHF. The CDR3 bases are TGTGCCATCGGAACCGGGACAGGCCGTAGCAATCAGCCCCAGCATTTT. This chain connects TRBV10-3 to TRBJ1-5; TRBD1 aligns across 8 bases. J lost 0 bases, V lost 8 bases, and 9 bases had no gene match. Germline CDR1 and CDR2: ENHRY and SYGVKD. The CDR3 is 16 amino acids.

Points on this clone: Different DNA sequences within this sample yield the same CDR3. The chain has TRBV27 and TRBJ1-2; maybe TRBD1 (6 bases). The CDR3 sequence is 13 residues long. V was trimmed by 0 bases and J by 4 bases, leaving 6 bases between them. Germline V CDR1 and CDR2: MNHEY, SMNVEV (reference sequence). Here the CDR3 reads CASSLSGGYGYTF. Written as DNA, the CDR3 is TGTGCCAGCAGTTTATCAGGGGGCTATGGCTACACCTTC.

This sequence joins TRBV5-1 and TRBJ1-5, with D possibly TRBD1 on 6 matching bases. Deletions cut 4 bases from V and 4 bases from J, with 12 bases between. The CDR3 has 14 residues. Germline-derived CDR1 and CDR2 are SGHRS and YFSETQ. As DNA, the CDR3 is TGCGCCAGCAGCCCGGACAGCTCTAATCAGCCCCAGCATTTT. Residues: CASSPDSSNQPQHF.

J is TRBJ2-3 and V is TRBV3-1 (or the pseudogene TRBV3-2); 10 bases agree with TRBD2. Trimming took 3 bases from V and 0 from J; bases not matched to a gene: 3. This CDR3 is 16 amino acids long. Germline CDR1 LGHDT, CDR2 YNNKEL (reference sequence). The chain's CDR3 is CASSHGLAASTDTQYF. The DNA for the CDR3 is TGTGCCAGCAGCCATGGACTAGCGGCAAGCACAGATACGCAGTATTTT.

The chain uses TRBV11-2 and TRBJ2-4; a possible D gene is TRBD2 (6 bases). Germline values: CDR1 SGHAT, CDR2 FQNNGV. V dropped 6 bases and J dropped 5 bases, with 17 bases sitting between them. This CDR3 contains 15 residues. The CDR3 region is CASSRGDSPENIQYF. The CDR3 bases are TGTGCCAGCAGTCGTGGGGACTCCCCGGAAAACATTCAGTACTTC.

V and J are TRBV21-1 and TRBJ1-6. TRBV21-1 is an annotated pseudogene. The CDR3 has 12 residues. Here the CDR3 DNA reads TGTGCCAGCAGCAGAAGGCGGTCACCCCTCCACTTT. Translating it yields CASSRRRSPLHF.

This clone has a handful of counts. The rearrangement uses TRBV4-2 and TRBJ1-1; D is perhaps TRBD1 (5 bases). Per germline, CDR1 LGHNA and CDR2 YNFKEQ. The CDR3 is made up of 17 amino acids. Trimming pared 4 bases from V and 4 bases from J, leaving 22 bases between. In nucleotides, the CDR3 is TGTGCCAGCAGCCCTGTGGTGAGGGGTGGTCTCGGCACTGAAGCTTTCTTT. Its protein is CASSPVVRGGLGTEAFF.